This T cell receptor beta chain was profiled in a study of T cell responses to AZD1222 COVID-19 vaccine. About this clone: Its antigen is unidentified.

Study observations and caveats: The study identified only five to seven AZD1222 recipients as seropositive at baseline.

Some clones are missing from TCRdb's copy, which holds only in-frame ones; the method was immunoSEQ multiplex PCR. The top ten hold roughly 1% of the sample, which has hundreds of thousands of clones, about 93% seen once. The receptor's source is an adult in good health. The sample was peripheral blood, taken on day 0 of MenACWY control vaccination.

CDR3 protein: CASSLSVASNQPQHF. For the CDR3, the DNA is TGTGCCAGCAGTCTCTCCGTGGCCAGCAATCAGCCCCAGCATTTT. The V gene is TRBV2, the J gene TRBJ1-5; D gene ambiguous. Germline CDR1 SNHLY, CDR2 FYNNEI. V was shortened by 5 bases and J by 1 base, with 12 bases between the two germline ends. CDR3 size: 15 residues.